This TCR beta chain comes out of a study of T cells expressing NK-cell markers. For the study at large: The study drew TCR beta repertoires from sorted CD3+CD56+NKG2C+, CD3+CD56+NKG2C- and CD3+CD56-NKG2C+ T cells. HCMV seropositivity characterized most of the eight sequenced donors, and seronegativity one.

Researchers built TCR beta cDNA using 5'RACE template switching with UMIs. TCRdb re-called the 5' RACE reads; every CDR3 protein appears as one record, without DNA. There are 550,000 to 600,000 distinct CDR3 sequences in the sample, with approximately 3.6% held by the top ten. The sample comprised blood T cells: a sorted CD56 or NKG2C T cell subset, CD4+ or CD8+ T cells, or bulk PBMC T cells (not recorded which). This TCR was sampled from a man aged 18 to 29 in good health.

The CDR3 here is CAISEGSAGSGANVLTF. J is TRBJ2-6 and V is TRBV10-3; TCRdb's D call, TRBD2, is unchecked because there is no DNA. Germline V gene sequence: CDR1 ENHRY, CDR2 SYGVKD. This CDR3 spans 17 amino acids.